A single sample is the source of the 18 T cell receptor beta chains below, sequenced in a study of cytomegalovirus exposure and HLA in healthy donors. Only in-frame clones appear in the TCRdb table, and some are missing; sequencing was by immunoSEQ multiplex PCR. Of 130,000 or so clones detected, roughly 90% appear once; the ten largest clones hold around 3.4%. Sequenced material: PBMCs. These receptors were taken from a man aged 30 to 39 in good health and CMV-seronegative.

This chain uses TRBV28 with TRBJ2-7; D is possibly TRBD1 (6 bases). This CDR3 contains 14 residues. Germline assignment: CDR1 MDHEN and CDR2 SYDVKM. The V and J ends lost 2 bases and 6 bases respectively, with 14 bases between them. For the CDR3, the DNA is TGTGCCAGCAGTTTACTTGACAGGCTAGGCGAGCAGTACTTC. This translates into CASSLLDRLGEQYF.

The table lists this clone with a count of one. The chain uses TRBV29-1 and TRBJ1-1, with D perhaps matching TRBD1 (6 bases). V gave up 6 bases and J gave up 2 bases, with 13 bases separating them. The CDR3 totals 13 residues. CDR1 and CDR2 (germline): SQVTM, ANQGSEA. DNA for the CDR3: TGCAGCGTGCCATCTGGGGGCAACACTGAAGCTTTCTTT. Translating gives CSVPSGGNTEAFF.

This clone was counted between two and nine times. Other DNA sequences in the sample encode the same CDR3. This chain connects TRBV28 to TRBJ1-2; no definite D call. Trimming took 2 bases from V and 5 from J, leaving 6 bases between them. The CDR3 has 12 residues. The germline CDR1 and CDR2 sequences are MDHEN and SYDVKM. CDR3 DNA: TGTGCCAGCAGTTTAGGAGGGTATGGCTACACCTTC. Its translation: CASSLGGYGYTF.

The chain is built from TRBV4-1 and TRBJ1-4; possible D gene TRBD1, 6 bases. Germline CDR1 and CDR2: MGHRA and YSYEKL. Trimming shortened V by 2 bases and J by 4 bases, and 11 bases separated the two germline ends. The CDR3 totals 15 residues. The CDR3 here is CASSQQGSGNEKLFF. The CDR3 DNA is TGCGCCAGCAGCCAACAGGGGTCCGGTAATGAAAAACTGTTTTTT.

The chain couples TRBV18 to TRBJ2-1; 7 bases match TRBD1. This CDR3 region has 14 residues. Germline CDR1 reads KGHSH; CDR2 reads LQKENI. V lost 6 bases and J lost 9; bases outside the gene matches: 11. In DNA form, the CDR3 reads TGTGCCAGCTCCCCCGACAGGGTGGCAATTGAGCAGTTCTTC. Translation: CASSPDRVAIEQFF. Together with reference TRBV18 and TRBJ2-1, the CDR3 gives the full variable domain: NAGVMQNPRHLVRRRGQEARLRCSPMKGHSHVYWYRQLPEEGLKFMVYLQKENIIDESGMPKERFSAEFPKEGPSILRIQQVVRGDSAAYFCASSPDRVAIEQFFGPGTRLTVL.

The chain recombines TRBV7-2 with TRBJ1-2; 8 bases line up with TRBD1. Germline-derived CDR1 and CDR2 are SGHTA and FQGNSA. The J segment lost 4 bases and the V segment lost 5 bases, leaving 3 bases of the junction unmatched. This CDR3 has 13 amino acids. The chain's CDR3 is CASSTGQGYGYTF. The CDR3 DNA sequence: TGTGCCAGCAGCACCGGACAGGGCTATGGCTACACCTTC.

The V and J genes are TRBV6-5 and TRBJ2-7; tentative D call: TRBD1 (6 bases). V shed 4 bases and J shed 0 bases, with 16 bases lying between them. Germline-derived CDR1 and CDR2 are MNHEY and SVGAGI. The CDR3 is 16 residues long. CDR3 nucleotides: TGTGCCAGCAGTTTTCTCCCCCCGGACAGCTCCTACGAGCAGTACTTC. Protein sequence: CASSFLPPDSSYEQYF.

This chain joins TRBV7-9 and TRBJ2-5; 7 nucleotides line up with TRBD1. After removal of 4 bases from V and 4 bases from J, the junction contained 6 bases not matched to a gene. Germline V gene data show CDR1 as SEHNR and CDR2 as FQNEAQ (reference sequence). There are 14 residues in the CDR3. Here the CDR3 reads CASSSSTGAETQYF. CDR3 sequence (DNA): TGTGCCAGCAGCTCGTCTACAGGGGCAGAGACCCAGTACTTC.

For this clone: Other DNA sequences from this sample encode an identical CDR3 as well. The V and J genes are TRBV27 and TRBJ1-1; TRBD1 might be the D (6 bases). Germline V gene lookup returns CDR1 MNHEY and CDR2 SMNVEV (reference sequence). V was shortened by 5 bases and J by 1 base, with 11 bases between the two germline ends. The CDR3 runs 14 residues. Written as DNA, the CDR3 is TGTGCCAGCAGTCTGACAGGATGGAACACTGAAGCTTTCTTT. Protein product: CASSLTGWNTEAFF.

This CDR3 is CASSLGGVVQETQYF. CDR3 DNA sequence: TGTGCCAGCAGTTTAGGAGGGGTGGTCCAAGAGACCCAGTACTTC. The chain links TRBV28 to TRBJ2-5; tentatively, D is TRBD2 (6 bases). The V gene's germline CDR1 is MDHEN and CDR2 SYDVKM. The V end was cut by 2 bases, the J end by 1 base, with 11 bases between. The CDR3 runs 15 residues.

DNA of the CDR3: TGTGCCAGCAGCGGGACGGGGGGCGGAAAAGAGACCCAGTACTTC. The encoded protein is CASSGTGGGKETQYF. The rearrangement joins TRBV7-8 to TRBJ2-5, with D tentatively TRBD2 (7 bases). This CDR3 spans 15 amino acids. Between the trimmed V and J ends, which lost 5 bases and 3 bases, there was a span of 16 bases. In germline, CDR1 is SGHVS, CDR2 FQNEAQ.

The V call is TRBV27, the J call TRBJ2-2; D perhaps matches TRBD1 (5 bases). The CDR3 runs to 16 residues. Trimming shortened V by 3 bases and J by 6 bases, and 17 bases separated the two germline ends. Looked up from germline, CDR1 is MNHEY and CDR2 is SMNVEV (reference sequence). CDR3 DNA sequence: TGTGCCAGCAGTTTTCTGGGCAGGGTAAAGGCCGGGGAGCTGTTTTTT. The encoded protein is CASSFLGRVKAGELFF.

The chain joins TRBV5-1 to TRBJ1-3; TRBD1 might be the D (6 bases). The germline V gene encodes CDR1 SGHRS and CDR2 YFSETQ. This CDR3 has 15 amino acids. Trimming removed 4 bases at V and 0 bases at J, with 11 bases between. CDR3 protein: CASSPGTNSGNTIYF. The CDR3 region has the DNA TGCGCCAGCAGCCCGGGGACAAACTCTGGAAACACCATATATTTT.

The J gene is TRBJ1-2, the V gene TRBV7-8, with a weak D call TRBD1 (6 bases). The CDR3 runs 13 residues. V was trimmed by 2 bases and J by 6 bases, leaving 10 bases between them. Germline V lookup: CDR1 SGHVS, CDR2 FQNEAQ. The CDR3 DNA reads TGTGCCAGCAGCTTAACAGGGTCCGATGGCTACACCTTC. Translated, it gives CASSLTGSDGYTF.

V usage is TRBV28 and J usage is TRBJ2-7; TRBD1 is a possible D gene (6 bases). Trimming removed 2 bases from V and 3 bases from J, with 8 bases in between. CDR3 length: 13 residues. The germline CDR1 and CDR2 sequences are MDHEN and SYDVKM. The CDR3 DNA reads TGTGCCAGCAGTTTAACAGGGATCTACGAGCAGTACTTC. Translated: CASSLTGIYEQYF.

Here the CDR3 reads CASTQDRGQLDTQYF. As DNA, the CDR3 is TGCGCCAGCACCCAGGACAGGGGGCAGTTAGATACGCAGTATTTT. The rearrangement uses TRBV4-3 and TRBJ2-3; 11 nucleotides agree with TRBD1. Germline trimming cut 7 bases from V and 5 bases from J; bases unmatched to any gene: 8. The CDR3 runs 15 residues. Germline V CDR1 and CDR2: LGHNA, YSLEER.

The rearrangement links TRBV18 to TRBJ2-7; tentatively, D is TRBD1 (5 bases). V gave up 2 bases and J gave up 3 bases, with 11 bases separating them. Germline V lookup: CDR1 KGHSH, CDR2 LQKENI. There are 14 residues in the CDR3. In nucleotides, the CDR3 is TGTGCCAGCTCACCAAGGACACCTCTCTACGAGCAGTACTTC. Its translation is CASSPRTPLYEQYF.

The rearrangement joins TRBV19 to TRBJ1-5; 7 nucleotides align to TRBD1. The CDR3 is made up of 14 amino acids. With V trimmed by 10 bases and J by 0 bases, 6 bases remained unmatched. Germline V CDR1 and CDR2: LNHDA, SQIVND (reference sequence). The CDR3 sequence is CAIGTDHSNQPQHF. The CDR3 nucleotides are TGTGCCATCGGGACAGACCATAGCAATCAGCCCCAGCATTTT.